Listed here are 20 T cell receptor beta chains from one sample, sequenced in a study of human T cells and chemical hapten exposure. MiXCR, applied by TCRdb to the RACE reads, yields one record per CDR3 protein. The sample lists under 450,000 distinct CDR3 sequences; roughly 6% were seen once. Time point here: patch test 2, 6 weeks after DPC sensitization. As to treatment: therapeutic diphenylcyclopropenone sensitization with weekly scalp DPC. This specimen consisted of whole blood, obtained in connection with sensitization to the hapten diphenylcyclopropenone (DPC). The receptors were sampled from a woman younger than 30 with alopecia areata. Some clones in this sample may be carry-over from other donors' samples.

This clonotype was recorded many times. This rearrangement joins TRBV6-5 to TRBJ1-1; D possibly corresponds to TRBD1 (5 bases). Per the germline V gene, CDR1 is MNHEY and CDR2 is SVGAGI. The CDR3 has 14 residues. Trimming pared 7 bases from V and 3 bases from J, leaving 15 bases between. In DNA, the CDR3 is TGTGCCAGCAAGTACACCCAGGGTTACACTGAAGCTTTCTTT. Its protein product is CASKYTQGYTEAFF.

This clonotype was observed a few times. CDR3 in amino acids: CASSQPGTSGGPSYNEQFF. The CDR3, as DNA: TGTGCCAGCAGTCAGCCCGGGACTAGCGGGGGACCCTCCTACAATGAGCAGTTCTTC. The rearrangement links TRBV6-2 or TRBV6-3 to TRBJ2-1; 14 bases are shared with TRBD2. The CDR3 sequence is 19 residues long. V shed 5 bases and J 0 bases; nucleotides not matched to a gene: 9. Germline V gene data show CDR1 as MNHEY and CDR2 as SVGEGT.

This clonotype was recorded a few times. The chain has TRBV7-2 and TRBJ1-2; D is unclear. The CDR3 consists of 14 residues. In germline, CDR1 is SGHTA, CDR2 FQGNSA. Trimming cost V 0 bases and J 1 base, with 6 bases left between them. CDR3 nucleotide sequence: TGTGCCAGCAGCTTAGCGTCGGGTAACTATGGCTACACCTTC. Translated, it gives CASSLASGNYGYTF. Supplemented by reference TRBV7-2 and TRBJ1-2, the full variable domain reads GAGVSQSPSNKVTEKGKDVELRCDPISGHTALYWYRQSLGQGLEFLIYFQGNSAPDKSGLPSDRFSAERTGGSVSTLTIQRTQQEDSAVYLCASSLASGNYGYTFGSGTRLTVV.

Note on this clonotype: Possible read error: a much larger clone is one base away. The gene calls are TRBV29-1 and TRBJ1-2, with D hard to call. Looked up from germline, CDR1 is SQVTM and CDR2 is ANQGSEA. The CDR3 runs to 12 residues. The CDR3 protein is CSVEYAVYGHTF. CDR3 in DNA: TGCAGCGTTGAGTATGCGGTCTATGGCCACACCTTC.

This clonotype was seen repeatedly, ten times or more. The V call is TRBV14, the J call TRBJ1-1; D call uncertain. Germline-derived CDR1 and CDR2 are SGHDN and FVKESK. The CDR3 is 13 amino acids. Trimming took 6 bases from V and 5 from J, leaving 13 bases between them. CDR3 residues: CASRSSIRTEAFF. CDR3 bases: TGTGCCAGCAGGAGCTCCATTAGGACTGAAGCTTTCTTT. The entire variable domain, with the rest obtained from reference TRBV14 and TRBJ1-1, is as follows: EAGVTQFPSHSVIEKGQTVTLRCDPISGHDNLYWYRRVMGKEIKFLLHFVKESKQDESGMPNNRFLAERTGGTYSTLKVQPAELEDSGVYFCASRSSIRTEAFFGQGTRLTVV.

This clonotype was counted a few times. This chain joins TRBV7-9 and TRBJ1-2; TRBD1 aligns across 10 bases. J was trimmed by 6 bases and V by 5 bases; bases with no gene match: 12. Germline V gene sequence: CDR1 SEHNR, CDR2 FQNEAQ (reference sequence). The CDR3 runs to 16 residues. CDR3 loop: CASSRRQGAGEDGYTF. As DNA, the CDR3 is TGTGCCAGCAGCCGACGACAGGGGGCGGGTGAGGATGGCTACACCTTC.

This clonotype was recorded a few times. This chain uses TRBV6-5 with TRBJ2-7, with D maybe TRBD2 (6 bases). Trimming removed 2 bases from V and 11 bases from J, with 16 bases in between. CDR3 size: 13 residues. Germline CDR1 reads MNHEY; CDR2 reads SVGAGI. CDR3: CASSYGFLGGEYF. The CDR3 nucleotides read TGTGCCAGCAGTTACGGATTTCTGGGGGGTGAGTACTTC.

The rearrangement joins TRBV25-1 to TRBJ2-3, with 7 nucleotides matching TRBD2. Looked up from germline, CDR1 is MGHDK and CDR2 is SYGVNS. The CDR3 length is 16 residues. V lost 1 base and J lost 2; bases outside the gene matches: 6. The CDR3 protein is CASSEWGGKITDTQYF. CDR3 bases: TGTGCCAGCAGTGAATGGGGGGGGAAGATCACAGATACGCAGTATTTT.

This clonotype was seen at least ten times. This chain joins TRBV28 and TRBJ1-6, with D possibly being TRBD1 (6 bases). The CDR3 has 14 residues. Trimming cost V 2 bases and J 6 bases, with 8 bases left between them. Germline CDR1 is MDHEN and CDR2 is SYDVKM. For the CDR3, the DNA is TGTGCCAGCAGTTTACGCAGGGGTAATTCACCCCTCCACTTT. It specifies CASSLRRGNSPLHF.

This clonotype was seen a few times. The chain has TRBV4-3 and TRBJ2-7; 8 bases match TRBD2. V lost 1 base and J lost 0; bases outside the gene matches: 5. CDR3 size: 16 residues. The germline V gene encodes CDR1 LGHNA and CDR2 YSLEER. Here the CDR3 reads CASSQVYGGVSYEQYF. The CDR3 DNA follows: TGCGCCAGCAGCCAAGTTTACGGGGGGGTCTCCTACGAGCAGTACTTC.

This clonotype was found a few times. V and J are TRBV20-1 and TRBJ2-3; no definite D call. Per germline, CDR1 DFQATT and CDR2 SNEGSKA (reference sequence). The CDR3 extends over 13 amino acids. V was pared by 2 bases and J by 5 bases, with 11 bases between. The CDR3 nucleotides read TGCAGTGCTAGATCGGTGGGGAAAGATACGCAGTATTTT. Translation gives CSARSVGKDTQYF.

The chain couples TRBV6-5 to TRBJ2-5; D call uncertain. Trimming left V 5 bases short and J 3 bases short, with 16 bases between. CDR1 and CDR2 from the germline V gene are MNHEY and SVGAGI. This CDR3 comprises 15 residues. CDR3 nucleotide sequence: TGTGCCAGCAGTAGGATGATTAGAGCTAAAGAGACCCAGTACTTC. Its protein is CASSRMIRAKETQYF.

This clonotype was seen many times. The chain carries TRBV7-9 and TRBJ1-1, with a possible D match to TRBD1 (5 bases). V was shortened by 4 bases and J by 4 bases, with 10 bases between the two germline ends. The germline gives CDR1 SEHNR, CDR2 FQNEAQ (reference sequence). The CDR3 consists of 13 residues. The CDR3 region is CASSSRQFTEAFF. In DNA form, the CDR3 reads TGTGCCAGCAGCTCCAGACAGTTCACTGAAGCTTTCTTT.

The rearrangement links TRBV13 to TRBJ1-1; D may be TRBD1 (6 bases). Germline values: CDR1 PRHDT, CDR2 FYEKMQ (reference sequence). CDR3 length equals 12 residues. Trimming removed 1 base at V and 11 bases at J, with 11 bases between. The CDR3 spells CASSLEGEGAFF. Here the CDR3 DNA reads TGTGCCAGCAGCTTAGAGGGGGAAGGGGCTTTCTTT.

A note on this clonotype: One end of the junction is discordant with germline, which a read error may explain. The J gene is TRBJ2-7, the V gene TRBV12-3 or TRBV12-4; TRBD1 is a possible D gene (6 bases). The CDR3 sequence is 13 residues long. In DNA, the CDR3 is TGTGCCAGCCGTTTACAGGGATCCTACGAGCAGTACTTC. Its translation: CASRLQGSYEQYF.

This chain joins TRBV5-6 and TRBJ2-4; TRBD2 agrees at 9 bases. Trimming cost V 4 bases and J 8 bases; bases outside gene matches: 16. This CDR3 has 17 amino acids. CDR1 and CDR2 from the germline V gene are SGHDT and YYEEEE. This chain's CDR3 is CASSPVSGGGARDIQYF. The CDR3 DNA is TGTGCCAGCAGCCCGGTTTCGGGCGGGGGGGCCAGGGACATTCAGTACTTC.

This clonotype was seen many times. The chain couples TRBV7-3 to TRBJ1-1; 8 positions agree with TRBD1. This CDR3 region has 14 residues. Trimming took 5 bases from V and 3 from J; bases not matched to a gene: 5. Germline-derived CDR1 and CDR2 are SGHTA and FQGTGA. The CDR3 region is CASSLGQDYTEAFF. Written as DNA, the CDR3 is TGTGCCAGCAGCCTGGGACAGGACTACACTGAAGCTTTCTTT.

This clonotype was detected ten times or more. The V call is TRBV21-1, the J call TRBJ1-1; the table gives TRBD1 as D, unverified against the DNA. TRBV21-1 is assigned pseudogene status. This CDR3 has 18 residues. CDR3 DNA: TGTGCCAGCAGCAACAAATGGACACCGACATACATGAACACTGAAGCTTTCTTT. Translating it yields CASSNKWTPTYMNTEAFF.

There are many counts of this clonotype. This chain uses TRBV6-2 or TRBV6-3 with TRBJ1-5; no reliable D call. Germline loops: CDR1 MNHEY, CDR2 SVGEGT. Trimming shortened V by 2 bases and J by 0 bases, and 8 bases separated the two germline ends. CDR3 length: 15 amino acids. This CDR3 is CASSYSENSNQPQHF. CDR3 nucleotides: TGTGCCAGCAGTTACAGTGAAAATAGCAATCAGCCCCAGCATTTT.

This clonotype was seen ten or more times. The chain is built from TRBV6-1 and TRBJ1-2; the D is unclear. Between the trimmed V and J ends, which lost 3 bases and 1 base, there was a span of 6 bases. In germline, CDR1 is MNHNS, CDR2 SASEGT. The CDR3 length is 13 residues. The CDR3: CASSDGVNYGYTF. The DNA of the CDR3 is TGTGCCAGCAGTGATGGGGTTAACTATGGCTACACCTTC.